This entry describes one TCR beta chain. Its matching antigen is unknown. This sample is part of a study of T cell responses to AZD1222 COVID-19 vaccine. The overall study: Second-dose schedules of about 4 or about 12 weeks were combined.

Profiled with immunoSEQ multiplex PCR; TCRdb holds only in-frame clones, not every one. The repertoire consists of 140,000 to 150,000 clones, with 80% to 95% occurring once and the leading ten covering under 4%. Study results and caveats: Elevations in Spike-specific TCR breadth and depth followed administration of two AZD1222 doses. The donor cohort was predominantly white British with a female majority, and clonal diversity may have been underestimated. Variant regions that are unmutated are reportedly the target of nearly half of spike-specific TCRs.

The clonotype was recovered from an adult in good health. The sample consisted of peripheral blood, taken on day 0 of AZD1222 vaccination.

The DNA for the CDR3 is TGTGCCAGCAGTTTTAGGCCGGCAAGGGACAGGGAATTCCGCTCTGGGGCCAACGTCCTGACTTTC. Translation: CASSFRPARDREFRSGANVLTF. This chain uses TRBV27 with TRBJ2-6, with TRBD1 identical over 9 bases. The CDR3 covers 22 residues. V shed 3 bases and J 0 bases; nucleotides not matched to a gene: 18. Germline V lookup: CDR1 MNHEY, CDR2 SMNVEV (reference sequence). Together with reference TRBV27 and TRBJ2-6, the CDR3 gives the full variable domain: EAQVTQNPRYLITVTGKKLTVTCSQNMNHEYMSWYRQDPGLGLRQIYYSMNVEVTDKGDVPEGYKVSRKEKRNFPLILESPSPNQTSLYFCASSFRPARDREFRSGANVLTFGAGSRLTVL.